This TCR beta chain was sequenced during a study of cytomegalovirus exposure and HLA in healthy donors. Primers for the PCR totalled 60 Vbeta and 13 Jbeta. Method: immunoSEQ multiplex PCR; TCRdb's copy keeps in-frame clones and lacks some. The table includes roughly 150,000 clones, 60% to 85% detected once. Notes on the study in general: A later look showed TCR association rates differing by HLA locus, highest for DRB1 and lowest for HLA-C. The authors later found HLA-associated TCR beta chains more clonally expanded than equally common others. Among immune exposure information, only CMV serostatus was available.

Comments on this clone: Its antigen is unidentified.

Sample: PBMCs. This TCR derives from a man aged 25-40 years in good health and CMV-seronegative.

The CDR3 DNA follows: TGTGCCAGCAGTGAAGGGGCGGGACAGTCCTACGAGCAGTACTTC. It specifies CASSEGAGQSYEQYF. V and J are TRBV6-1 and TRBJ2-7; D might be TRBD1 (7 bases). V was cut by 1 base and J by 1 base, with 11 bases left in between. Germline CDR1 and CDR2: MNHNS and SASEGT. This CDR3 region has 15 residues.